This TCR beta chain comes out of a study of cytomegalovirus exposure and HLA in healthy donors. Whole-study results and caveats: Some V segments (TRBV6-2 and TRBV6-3 among them) were excluded as indistinguishable.

This PCR relied on a set of 60 Vbeta primers and 13 Jbeta primers. Libraries were prepared by immunoSEQ multiplex PCR; TCRdb keeps only in-frame clonotypes and omits some of them. The sample lists about 120,000 clones, approximately 80% occurring once. This clone was seen more than once but under ten times. Its target is not known. The V and J ends lost 6 bases and 4 bases, in that order; junction bases with no gene match: 3. The germline CDR1 and CDR2 sequences are MDHEN and SYDVKM. This CDR3 spans 13 amino acids. The source is a woman between 35 and 50 years old in good health and CMV-seronegative. The gene calls are TRBV28 and TRBJ2-7; the match to TRBD1 covers 10 bases. The sequencing input was PBMCs. CDR3 DNA: TGTGCCAGCAGGACAGGGGGCCGTTACGAGCAGTACTTC. This translates into CASRTGGRYEQYF.